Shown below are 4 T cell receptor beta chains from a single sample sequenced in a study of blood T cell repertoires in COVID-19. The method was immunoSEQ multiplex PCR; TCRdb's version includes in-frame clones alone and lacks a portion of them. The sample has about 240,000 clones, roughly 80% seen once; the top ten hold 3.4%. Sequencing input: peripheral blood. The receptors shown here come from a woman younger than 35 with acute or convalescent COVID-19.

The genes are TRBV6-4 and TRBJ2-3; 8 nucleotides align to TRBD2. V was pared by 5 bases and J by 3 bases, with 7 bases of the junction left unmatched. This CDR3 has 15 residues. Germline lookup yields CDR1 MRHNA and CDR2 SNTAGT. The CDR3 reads CASSIGLALTDTQYF. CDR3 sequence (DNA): TGTGCCAGCAGTATCGGACTAGCACTTACAGATACGCAGTATTTT.

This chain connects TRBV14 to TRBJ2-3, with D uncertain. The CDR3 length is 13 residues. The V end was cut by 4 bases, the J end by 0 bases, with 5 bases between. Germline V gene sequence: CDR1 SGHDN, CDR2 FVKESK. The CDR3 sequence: CASSLTSTDTQYF. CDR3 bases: TGTGCCAGCAGCCTTACTAGCACAGATACGCAGTATTTT.

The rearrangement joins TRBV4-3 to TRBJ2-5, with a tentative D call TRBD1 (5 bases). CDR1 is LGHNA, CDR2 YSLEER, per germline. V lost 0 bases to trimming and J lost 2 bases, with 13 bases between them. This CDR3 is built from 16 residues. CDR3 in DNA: TGCGCCAGCAGCCAAGACCCTTCAGCAGGGCAAGAGACCCAGTACTTC. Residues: CASSQDPSAGQETQYF.

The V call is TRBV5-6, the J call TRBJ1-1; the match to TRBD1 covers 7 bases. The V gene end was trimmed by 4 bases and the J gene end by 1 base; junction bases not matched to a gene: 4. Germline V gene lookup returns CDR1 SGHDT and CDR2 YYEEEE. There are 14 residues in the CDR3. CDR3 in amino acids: CASSPGDRNTEAFF. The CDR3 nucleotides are TGTGCCAGCAGCCCGGGGGACAGGAACACTGAAGCTTTCTTT.